Below are 24 T cell receptor beta chains sequenced from a single sample in a study of OX40 agonist ivuxolimab in advanced cancers. The method was immunoSEQ multiplex PCR; TCRdb's version includes in-frame clones alone and lacks a portion of them. Of tens of thousands of clones in the sample, around 90% are singletons; the top ten hold 16%. The sample here was CD4+ or CD8+ T cells sorted from blood, taken in a trial of the OX40 agonist ivuxolimab. Every receptor here comes from an adult with an advanced solid tumor such as melanoma, head and neck, liver or kidney cancer.

V usage is TRBV6-1 and J usage is TRBJ1-2; the D is unclear. Trimming removed 6 bases from V and 4 bases from J, with 9 bases in between. Germline assignment: CDR1 MNHNS and CDR2 SASEGT. The CDR3 is 12 amino acids. CDR3 in amino acids: CASRDPSYGYTF. In nucleotides, the CDR3 is TGTGCCAGCAGGGACCCGAGCTATGGCTACACCTTC.

V is TRBV6-6 and J is TRBJ2-7; D not certain. CDR3 length: 11 residues. Germline loops: CDR1 MNHNY, CDR2 SVGAGI (reference sequence). V lost 4 bases to trimming and J lost 3 bases, with 4 bases between them. CDR3 nucleotides: TGTGCCAGCAGTTGGATCTACGAGCAGTACTTC. This sequence encodes CASSWIYEQYF.

V is TRBV5-1 and J is TRBJ1-4; D is perhaps TRBD1 (5 bases). Germline V gene sequence: CDR1 SGHRS, CDR2 YFSETQ. This CDR3 spans 14 amino acids. V lost 4 bases, J lost 0 bases, and 7 bases lay in between. The DNA of the CDR3 is TGCGCCAGCAGCCCGACAGCAACTAATGAAAAACTGTTTTTT. This codes for CASSPTATNEKLFF. The full variable domain, with the rest looked up from reference TRBV5-1 and TRBJ1-4, is KAGVTQTPRYLIKTRGQQVTLSCSPISGHRSVSWYQQTPGQGLQFLFEYFSETQRNKGNFPGRFSGRQFSNSRSEMNVSTLELGDSALYLCASSPTATNEKLFFGSGTQLSVL.

This sequence joins TRBV29-1 and TRBJ2-5, with D possibly TRBD1 on 6 matching bases. Per germline, CDR1 SQVTM and CDR2 ANQGSEA. The CDR3 spans 11 residues. CDR3 in amino acids: CRGDISETQYF. In DNA form, the CDR3 reads TGCAGGGGGGACATCTCGGAGACCCAGTACTTC.

The chain recombines TRBV7-3 with TRBJ2-7; D not certain. The V end lost 4 bases, the J end lost 3 bases, and 7 bases lay between the germline ends. The CDR3 covers 12 residues. CDR1 and CDR2 (germline): SGHTA, FQGTGA. The CDR3 DNA follows: TGTGCCAGCAGCTCAAATGACTACGAGCAGTACTTC. Protein product: CASSSNDYEQYF. The full variable domain, in which reference TRBV7-3 and TRBJ2-7 provide the parts outside the CDR3, is GAGVSQTPSNKVTEKGKYVELRCDPISGHTALYWYRQSLGQGPEFLIYFQGTGAADDSGLPNDRFFAVRPEGSVSTLKIQRTERGDSAVYLCASSSNDYEQYFGPGTRLTVT.

V gene TRBV28 combines with J gene TRBJ2-5, with 7 bases identical to TRBD1. The CDR3 runs 15 residues. From germline, CDR1 is MDHEN and CDR2 SYDVKM. After removal of 5 bases from V and 5 bases from J, the junction contained 11 bases not matched to a gene. The CDR3 coding sequence is TGTGCCAGCAGTAGGACAGGTCCCATTAGCGAGACCCAGTACTTC. It encodes CASSRTGPISETQYF.

The V call is TRBV15, the J call TRBJ1-5, with D tentatively TRBD1 (6 bases). This CDR3 is 17 amino acids long. Germline V gene sequence: CDR1 LNHNV, CDR2 YYDKDF (reference sequence). Trimming pared 0 bases from V and 1 base from J, leaving 13 bases between. The CDR3 protein is CATSRDPAGVSNQPQHF. CDR3 DNA sequence: TGTGCCACCAGCAGAGATCCGGCAGGGGTGAGCAATCAGCCCCAGCATTTT.

V gene TRBV5-1 combines with J gene TRBJ1-4; no definite D call. Trimming left V 0 bases short and J 10 bases short, with 13 bases between. Looked up from germline, CDR1 is SGHRS and CDR2 is YFSETQ. The CDR3 sequence is 14 residues long. In DNA form, the CDR3 reads TGCGCCAGCAGCTTGGGACTCGCGGACGGAAAACTGTTTTTT. Its protein is CASSLGLADGKLFF. Drawing the rest from reference TRBV5-1 and TRBJ1-4, the complete variable domain is KAGVTQTPRYLIKTRGQQVTLSCSPISGHRSVSWYQQTPGQGLQFLFEYFSETQRNKGNFPGRFSGRQFSNSRSEMNVSTLELGDSALYLCASSLGLADGKLFFGSGTQLSVL.

This clone was seen only a few times. V is TRBV19 and J is TRBJ2-4, with unresolved D. The CDR3 length is 14 residues. Germline V gives CDR1 LNHDA, CDR2 SQIVND (reference sequence). V lost 0 bases and J 3 bases, leaving 6 bases between the germline ends. The CDR3 DNA follows: TGTGCCAGTAGTATAGAAAACAGCAAAAACATTCAGTACTTC. Translating it yields CASSIENSKNIQYF.

The chain employs TRBV7-9 and TRBJ2-2, with 7 bases aligning to TRBD2. Losses at the gene ends were 0 bases for V and 4 bases for J; bases not matched to a gene: 5. This CDR3 region has 16 residues. Germline V gene lookup returns CDR1 SEHNR and CDR2 FQNEAQ (reference sequence). For the CDR3, the DNA is TGTGCCAGCAGCTTAGCGGCGGGAGTAGTCACCGGGGAGCTGTTTTTT. Encoded protein: CASSLAAGVVTGELFF.

V gene TRBV1 combines with J gene TRBJ2-1; the table's D gene call, TRBD2, was not cross checked with the DNA. TRBV1 is tagged as a pseudogene. The CDR3 is made up of 15 amino acids. The CDR3 loop reads CTSGGVRRSYNEQFF. For the CDR3, the DNA is TGCACCAGCGGGGGGGTACGGCGGAGCTACAATGAGCAGTTCTTC.

This chain links TRBV7-8 with TRBJ1-2, with D maybe TRBD1 (5 bases). The CDR3 is made up of 13 amino acids. CDR1 and CDR2 (germline): SGHVS, FQNEAQ. Trimming removed 5 bases from V and 8 bases from J, with 15 bases in between. In DNA form, the CDR3 reads TGTGCCAGCAGCCACTCCGGGACGCGAGGCTACACCTTC. This sequence encodes CASSHSGTRGYTF.

The V call is TRBV30, the J call TRBJ1-2; no clear D gene. The CDR3 has 14 amino acids. V dropped 2 bases and J dropped 5 bases, with 15 bases sitting between them. The V gene's germline CDR1 is GTSNPN and CDR2 SVGIG (reference sequence). The CDR3 DNA sequence: TGTGCCTGGAGTCTATGGACCGGAGGTTATGGCTACACCTTC. It yields the protein CAWSLWTGGYGYTF.

A single count supports this clone. This sequence joins TRBV29-1 and TRBJ2-5, with 10 nucleotides matching TRBD1. Germline V gene lookup returns CDR1 SQVTM and CDR2 ANQGSEA. The length of the CDR3 is 12 residues. Trimming at V came to 6 bases and at J to 5 bases, leaving 3 bases not matched to a gene. The CDR3 bases are TGCAGCGTGACAGGGGGCAAGGAGACCCAGTACTTC. Residues: CSVTGGKETQYF. Supplemented by reference TRBV29-1 and TRBJ2-5, the full variable domain reads SAVISQKPSRDICQRGTSLTIQCQVDSQVTMMFWYRQQPGQSLTLIATANQGSEATYESGFVIDKFPISRPNLTFSTLTVSNMSPEDSSIYLCSVTGGKETQYFGPGTRLLVL.

This chain links TRBV9 with TRBJ1-1; D gene uncertain. Trimming left V 0 bases short and J 0 bases short, with 6 bases between. Germline V gene sequence: CDR1 SGDLS, CDR2 YYNGEE. The CDR3 has 14 residues. CDR3 nucleotide sequence: TGTGCCAGCAGCGTAGGGAAACTGAACACTGAAGCTTTCTTT. Amino acid sequence: CASSVGKLNTEAFF.

The chain links TRBV10-1 to TRBJ2-3; 13 nucleotides match TRBD2. In germline, CDR1 is WNHNN, CDR2 SYGVQD (reference sequence). The trim removed 3 bases at V and 2 bases at J, leaving 5 bases unmatched. This CDR3 region has 17 residues. In DNA form, the CDR3 reads TGCGCCAGCAGTGATTTAGGACTAGCGGGAGACACAGATACGCAGTATTTT. Translation gives CASSDLGLAGDTDTQYF.

CDR3: CASSYSIAGQAYEQYF. CDR3 bases: TGTGCCAGCAGTTACTCGATAGCGGGACAGGCCTACGAGCAGTACTTC. V usage is TRBV6-6 and J usage is TRBJ2-7; the D call may be TRBD1 or TRBD2 (8 bases each). The CDR3 is made up of 16 amino acids. Germline V lookup: CDR1 MNHNY, CDR2 SVGAGI (reference sequence). The V gene lost 0 bases and the J gene lost 2 bases, with 14 bases spanning the gap.

The chain is built from TRBV5-1 and TRBJ2-2; D not resolved. CDR1 is SGHRS, CDR2 YFSETQ, per germline. V was pared by 0 bases and J by 4 bases, with 10 bases between. The CDR3 totals 15 residues. In DNA form, the CDR3 reads TGCGCCAGCAGCTTGGTAAATACAGCCACCGGGGAGCTGTTTTTT. Its translation: CASSLVNTATGELFF.

Written as DNA, the CDR3 is TGTGCCAGCTCACCACCTCTGGGACAGGCCACCTTTGGGTTCTTC. It is translated as CASSPPLGQATFGFF. J is TRBJ2-1 and V is TRBV18; 8 bases are shared with TRBD1. With V trimmed by 0 bases and J by 15 bases, 13 bases remained unmatched. The germline CDR1 and CDR2 sequences are KGHSH and LQKENI. This CDR3 has 15 residues.

This rearrangement joins TRBV15 to TRBJ2-7; tentatively, D is TRBD2 (5 bases). The CDR3 covers 13 residues. Germline CDR1 and CDR2: LNHNV and YYDKDF (reference sequence). Trimming took off 0 bases at V and 12 bases at J, with 15 bases between the two ends. CDR3 nucleotide sequence: TGTGCCACCAGCAGAGATTTTCCCGGGGTACGGTACTTC. This sequence encodes CATSRDFPGVRYF. Variable domain in full (rest from reference TRBV15 and TRBJ2-7): DAMVIQNPRYQVTQFGKPVTLSCSQTLNHNVMYWYQQKSSQAPKLLFHYYDKDFNNEADTPDNFQSRRPNTSFCFLDIRSPGLGDTAMYLCATSRDFPGVRYFGPGTRLTVT.

The gene calls are TRBV11-3 and TRBJ2-1; 11 bases match TRBD2. Germline CDR1 and CDR2: SGHNT and YENEEA. Germline trimming cut 5 bases from V and 9 bases from J; bases unmatched to any gene: 3. CDR3 length: 13 residues. CDR3 residues: CASSTTSGAEQFF. CDR3 coding DNA: TGTGCCAGCAGCACGACTAGCGGGGCTGAGCAGTTCTTC.

The chain couples TRBV28 to TRBJ2-7; TRBD1 is a possible D gene (5 bases). The CDR3 contains 16 residues. The V end was cut by 3 bases, the J end by 6 bases, with 21 bases between. Germline V gene lookup returns CDR1 MDHEN and CDR2 SYDVKM. The CDR3 bases are TGTGCCAGCAGTTTGAATTCGGCAGGGCGTAGGGGCGAGCAGTACTTC. This encodes CASSLNSAGRRGEQYF. The whole variable domain, filled in from reference TRBV28 and TRBJ2-7, reads DVKVTQSSRYLVKRTGEKVFLECVQDMDHENMFWYRQDPGLGLRLIYFSYDVKMKEKGDIPEGYSVSREKKERFSLILESASTNQTSMYLCASSLNSAGRRGEQYFGPGTRLTVT.

The genes are TRBV6-6 and TRBJ2-2, with 8 bases aligning to TRBD1. The V gene's germline CDR1 is MNHNY and CDR2 SVGAGI (reference sequence). The V segment lost 3 bases and the J segment 1 base; nucleotides outside the gene matches: 4. The CDR3 has 16 residues. Here the CDR3 DNA reads TGTGCCAGCAGTTATGGACAGGGAAGGAACACCGGGGAGCTGTTTTTT. Translation: CASSYGQGRNTGELFF.

The genes are TRBV29-1 and TRBJ2-5; 8 nucleotides line up with TRBD1. Looked up from germline, CDR1 is SQVTM and CDR2 is ANQGSEA. The CDR3 runs 14 residues. Germline trimming cut 4 bases from V and 4 bases from J; bases unmatched to any gene: 8. The CDR3 DNA sequence: TGCAGCGTTGGAGCTCAGGGGGCGATAGAGACCCAGTACTTC. Translated: CSVGAQGAIETQYF.